A single sample is the source of the 9 T cell receptor beta chains below, sequenced in a study of chemoradiotherapy in HPV16-positive cancers. Assay used: immunoSEQ multiplex PCR; TCRdb lists only in-frame clones, some missing. The table shows 10,000 to 11,000 clones, with roughly 65% occurring only once. This sample was taken from a patient who underwent chemoradiotherapy. The receptors were sampled from a human donor with HPV-associated anogenital cancer.

This clone is labeled as large. The J gene is TRBJ1-2, the V gene TRBV28; the D is unclear. Germline CDR1 MDHEN, CDR2 SYDVKM. The CDR3 is 11 residues long. The CDR3 reads CGLDSGEGYTF. CDR3 DNA sequence: TGTGGGCTGGACTCTGGAGAAGGCTACACCTTC.

The V and J genes are TRBV5-1 and TRBJ2-2, with D tentatively TRBD1 (5 bases). In germline, CDR1 is SGHRS, CDR2 YFSETQ. The CDR3 covers 15 residues. V shed 0 bases and J shed 6 bases, with 12 bases lying between them. The CDR3 bases are TGCGCCAGCAGCTTGGGGCAGGAAGGGGCCGGGGAGCTGTTTTTT. Encoded protein: CASSLGQEGAGELFF.

The chain is built from TRBV4-3 and TRBJ1-1; a possible D gene is TRBD1 (5 bases). In germline, CDR1 is LGHNA, CDR2 YSLEER. The CDR3 has 17 amino acids. The V gene lost 6 bases and the J gene lost 1 base, with 21 bases spanning the gap. The DNA of the CDR3 is TGCGCCAGCAGTCCTTTCTCCCTTATGACAGAGAACACTGAAGCTTTCTTT. Translated: CASSPFSLMTENTEAFF.

This clone was seen a few times. The rearrangement links TRBV5-1 to TRBJ2-7, with no clear D. The ends were cut back, 7 bases at V and 0 bases at J, with 11 bases in the middle. CDR1 SGHRS and CDR2 YFSETQ come from the germline V gene. This CDR3 is built from 13 residues. The CDR3 DNA follows: TGCGCCAGCGCTACGGAGATCTCCTACGAGCAGTACTTC. This encodes CASATEISYEQYF.

This chain uses TRBV9 with TRBJ1-3, with no clear D. The CDR3 contains 15 residues. Per the germline V gene, CDR1 is SGDLS and CDR2 is YYNGEE. Trimming removed 0 bases from V and 7 bases from J, with 14 bases in between. DNA for the CDR3: TGTGCCAGCAGCGTAGCGCCAGGCGGAGGGAACACCATATATTTT. It codes for CASSVAPGGGNTIYF.

This sequence joins TRBV29-1 and TRBJ1-1, with D tentatively TRBD1 (6 bases). The germline V gene encodes CDR1 SQVTM and CDR2 ANQGSEA. The V gene lost 7 bases and the J gene lost 2 bases, with 17 bases spanning the gap. The CDR3 runs 14 residues. CDR3 amino acids: CSAMTRTANTEAFF. CDR3 sequence (DNA): TGCAGCGCGATGACCAGGACAGCAAACACTGAAGCTTTCTTT.

The chain couples TRBV13 to TRBJ1-1; TRBD1 matches 7 bases. The J segment lost 0 bases and the V segment lost 4 bases, leaving 5 bases of the junction unmatched. The CDR3 consists of 15 residues. Germline lookup yields CDR1 PRHDT and CDR2 FYEKMQ (reference sequence). The CDR3 DNA is TGTGCCAGCAGCTGGGCGGGACAGATGAACACTGAAGCTTTCTTT. This codes for CASSWAGQMNTEAFF.

The V gene is TRBV6-6, the J gene TRBJ1-1; no clear D. Trimming removed 2 bases from V and 2 bases from J, with 12 bases in between. Germline V gene data show CDR1 as MNHNY and CDR2 as SVGAGI (reference sequence). CDR3 length equals 15 residues. CDR3 sequence reads: CASSYLGGTNTEAFF. The CDR3 nucleotides read TGTGCCAGCAGTTACCTAGGAGGAACAAACACTGAAGCTTTCTTT.

This rearrangement joins TRBV6-5 to TRBJ1-2; 7 bases agree with TRBD1. Per germline, CDR1 MNHEY and CDR2 SVGAGI. With V trimmed by 2 bases and J by 6 bases, 3 bases remained unmatched. This CDR3 has 13 amino acids. CDR3 DNA: TGTGCCAGCAGTTACCTTGACAGGGATGGCTACACCTTC. Protein sequence: CASSYLDRDGYTF.